These T cell receptor beta chains were read from a single sample in a study of blood T cell repertoires in COVID-19. This table comes from immunoSEQ multiplex PCR, and its TCRdb copy is limited to in-frame clones, with some not included. The sample shows 150,000 to 200,000 clones, roughly four fifths of them seen only once. The sample was peripheral blood. The origin of the receptors is an older woman with COVID-19, enrolled during active disease. Both conserved end residues are part of each CDR3. D genes are given only for firm matches. For some rows the clone size is stated as once, few or many, or as a class when expanded; others skip it.

d_call: TRBD1; j_call: TRBJ2-1; v_call: TRBV14; clone_size: -; cdr3_aa: CASSNLPWGQGPGGEQFF; cdr3_nt: TGTGCCAGCAGCAACCTTCCGTGGGGACAGGGGCCGGGGGGTGAGCAGTTCTTC
d_call: -; j_call: TRBJ2-1; v_call: TRBV6-2/TRBV6-3; clone_size: once; cdr3_aa: CASSYSRNTGEQFF; cdr3_nt: TGTGCCAGCAGTTACTCGAGGAATACCGGTGAGCAGTTCTTC
d_call: -; j_call: TRBJ1-2; v_call: TRBV7-2; clone_size: -; cdr3_aa: CASSLAEGLSYGYTF; cdr3_nt: TGTGCCAGCAGCTTAGCTGAGGGTCTAAGCTATGGCTACACCTTC
d_call: -; j_call: TRBJ1-1; v_call: TRBV27; clone_size: once; cdr3_aa: CASSLPGPGEAFF; cdr3_nt: TGTGCCAGCAGTCTCCCAGGGCCGGGTGAAGCTTTCTTT
d_call: TRBD1; j_call: TRBJ1-6; v_call: TRBV2; clone_size: -; cdr3_aa: CASLYTGASSYNSPLHF; cdr3_nt: TGTGCCAGCCTATACACAGGGGCCAGCTCCTATAATTCACCCCTCCACTTT
d_call: TRBD1; j_call: TRBJ2-7; v_call: TRBV6-6; clone_size: -; cdr3_aa: CASSPRPGTGTFYEQYF; cdr3_nt: TGTGCCAGCAGTCCTCGCCCCGGGACAGGGACCTTCTACGAGCAGTACTTC
d_call: TRBD2; j_call: TRBJ2-1; v_call: TRBV27; clone_size: -; cdr3_aa: CASSPTASGRRDGGQFF; cdr3_nt: TGTGCCAGCAGTCCCACCGCTAGCGGGAGGAGGGATGGTGGGCAGTTCTTC
d_call: -; j_call: TRBJ2-1; v_call: TRBV18; clone_size: once; cdr3_aa: CASSPNMGSSYNEQFF; cdr3_nt: TGTGCCAGCTCACCAAACATGGGGAGCTCCTACAATGAGCAGTTCTTC
d_call: TRBD1; j_call: TRBJ1-2; v_call: TRBV7-2; clone_size: -; cdr3_aa: CASSLTAGTGAASYTF; cdr3_nt: TGTGCCAGCAGCTTAACAGCCGGGACAGGGGCGGCGAGCTACACCTTC
d_call: TRBD1; j_call: TRBJ1-4; v_call: TRBV15; clone_size: few; cdr3_aa: CATSVRDSEKLFF; cdr3_nt: TGTGCCACCAGTGTTAGGGACAGTGAAAAACTGTTTTTT
d_call: -; j_call: TRBJ2-5; v_call: TRBV7-9; clone_size: once; cdr3_aa: CASSSRGTDQETQYF; cdr3_nt: TGTGCCAGCAGCTCCAGGGGAACGGACCAAGAGACCCAGTACTTC
d_call: TRBD1; j_call: TRBJ2-3; v_call: TRBV5-4; clone_size: -; cdr3_aa: CASSSPPGQGGGGRTDTQYF; cdr3_nt: TGTGCCAGCAGCTCCCCTCCGGGACAGGGGGGTGGGGGCCGCACAGATACGCAGTATTTT
d_call: TRBD2; j_call: TRBJ2-7; v_call: TRBV28; clone_size: -; cdr3_aa: CASRTSGQYEQYF; cdr3_nt: TGTGCCAGCAGGACTAGCGGGCAGTACGAGCAGTACTTC
d_call: -; j_call: TRBJ2-7; v_call: TRBV29-1; clone_size: -; cdr3_aa: CSVLPGSGYEQYF; cdr3_nt: TGCAGCGTCCTACCCGGGAGTGGCTACGAGCAGTACTTC
d_call: TRBD2; j_call: TRBJ2-2; v_call: TRBV7-2; clone_size: -; cdr3_aa: CASSRGTSGSRDTGELFF; cdr3_nt: TGTGCCAGCAGCCGGGGGACTAGCGGGAGTCGGGACACCGGGGAGCTGTTTTTT
d_call: -; j_call: TRBJ2-7; v_call: TRBV28; clone_size: -; cdr3_aa: CASSGGSLPQYF; cdr3_nt: TGTGCCAGCAGTGGGGGGTCCTTACCGCAGTACTTC
d_call: -; j_call: TRBJ2-3; v_call: TRBV6-2/TRBV6-3; clone_size: -; cdr3_aa: CASSYNRAVDTQYF; cdr3_nt: TGTGCCAGCAGTTATAACAGGGCTGTAGATACGCAGTATTTT
d_call: -; j_call: TRBJ2-5; v_call: TRBV18; clone_size: -; cdr3_aa: CASSPSGEETQYF; cdr3_nt: TGTGCCAGCTCACCATCGGGGGAAGAGACCCAGTACTTC
d_call: -; j_call: TRBJ2-5; v_call: TRBV14; clone_size: -; cdr3_aa: CASSSSPAGAQTQYF; cdr3_nt: TGTGCCAGCAGCTCCTCGCCGGCAGGGGCTCAGACCCAGTACTTC
d_call: TRBD2; j_call: TRBJ2-7; v_call: TRBV7-2; clone_size: -; cdr3_aa: CASSPRVTSAYEQYF; cdr3_nt: TGTGCCAGCAGCCCGAGGGTGACTAGCGCCTACGAGCAGTACTTC
d_call: TRBD1; j_call: TRBJ2-7; v_call: TRBV7-2; clone_size: -; cdr3_aa: CASSSGQAGQYF; cdr3_nt: TGTGCCAGCAGCTCGGGACAGGCGGGGCAGTACTTC
d_call: TRBD1; j_call: TRBJ1-2; v_call: TRBV18; clone_size: -; cdr3_aa: CASSPPRQGATYSYGYTF; cdr3_nt: TGTGCCAGCTCACCACCCCGACAGGGGGCGACTTATTCCTATGGCTACACCTTC
d_call: TRBD1; j_call: TRBJ2-5; v_call: TRBV3-1/TRBV3-2; clone_size: -; cdr3_aa: CASSPSIRTGGGETQYF; cdr3_nt: TGTGCCAGCAGCCCGTCGATCCGGACAGGTGGTGGAGAGACCCAGTACTTC
d_call: -; j_call: TRBJ2-7; v_call: TRBV6-2/TRBV6-3; clone_size: once; cdr3_aa: CASSYGQGSYEQYF; cdr3_nt: TGTGCCAGCAGTTACGGGCAGGGCTCCTACGAGCAGTACTTC
d_call: TRBD2; j_call: TRBJ2-3; v_call: TRBV27; clone_size: -; cdr3_aa: CASSLGLAGRDTQYF; cdr3_nt: TGTGCCAGCAGTTTGGGGCTAGCGGGAAGAGATACGCAGTATTTT
d_call: TRBD1; j_call: TRBJ1-6; v_call: TRBV19; clone_size: -; cdr3_aa: CASRWDRDSPLHF; cdr3_nt: TGTGCCAGTAGGTGGGACAGGGATTCACCCCTCCACTTT
d_call: TRBD1; j_call: TRBJ1-2; v_call: TRBV19; clone_size: -; cdr3_aa: CASRLQGANYGYTF; cdr3_nt: TGTGCCAGTAGGCTACAGGGGGCTAACTATGGCTACACCTTC
d_call: -; j_call: TRBJ1-4; v_call: TRBV29-1; clone_size: -; cdr3_aa: CSVGATNEKLFF; cdr3_nt: TGCAGCGTTGGAGCAACTAATGAAAAACTGTTTTTT
d_call: -; j_call: TRBJ2-6; v_call: TRBV30; clone_size: -; cdr3_aa: CACPGGVSSGANVLTF; cdr3_nt: TGTGCCTGCCCAGGCGGGGTTAGCTCTGGGGCCAACGTCCTGACTTTC
d_call: -; j_call: TRBJ2-5; v_call: TRBV7-3; clone_size: -; cdr3_aa: CASSLTGRGETQYF; cdr3_nt: TGTGCCAGCAGCTTAACCGGACGGGGGGAGACCCAGTACTTC
d_call: -; j_call: TRBJ2-3; v_call: TRBV18; clone_size: -; cdr3_aa: CASSPSISRARGSGTDTQYF; cdr3_nt: TGTGCCAGCTCACCAAGTATCTCCAGGGCGAGGGGGAGCGGCACAGATACGCAGTATTTT
d_call: -; j_call: TRBJ2-3; v_call: TRBV6-5; clone_size: -; cdr3_aa: CASRRGGGTDTQYF; cdr3_nt: TGTGCCAGCAGGAGGGGGGGAGGTACAGATACGCAGTATTTT
d_call: TRBD2; j_call: TRBJ2-7; v_call: TRBV29-1; clone_size: once; cdr3_aa: CSVGLADEQYF; cdr3_nt: TGCAGCGTTGGACTAGCGGACGAGCAGTACTTC
d_call: TRBD2; j_call: TRBJ2-3; v_call: TRBV7-9; clone_size: -; cdr3_aa: CASSKLSWTSTDTQYF; cdr3_nt: TGTGCCAGCAGCAAACTCTCTTGGACTAGTACAGATACGCAGTATTTT
d_call: TRBD2; j_call: TRBJ2-5; v_call: TRBV14; clone_size: -; cdr3_aa: CASSQGTSGGETQYF; cdr3_nt: TGTGCCAGCAGCCAAGGGACTAGCGGGGGAGAGACCCAGTACTTC
d_call: -; j_call: TRBJ2-7; v_call: TRBV5-6; clone_size: -; cdr3_aa: CASSRQGHHEQYF; cdr3_nt: TGTGCCAGCAGCCGCCAGGGTCACCACGAGCAGTACTTC
d_call: -; j_call: TRBJ2-5; v_call: TRBV27; clone_size: -; cdr3_aa: CASSSMYQETQYF; cdr3_nt: TGTGCCAGCAGTTCAATGTACCAAGAGACCCAGTACTTC
d_call: -; j_call: TRBJ1-2; v_call: TRBV29-1; clone_size: -; cdr3_aa: CSAGERGGAAYGYTF; cdr3_nt: TGCAGCGCCGGGGAAAGGGGGGGCGCGGCCTATGGCTACACCTTC
d_call: TRBD1; j_call: TRBJ2-6; v_call: TRBV11-3; clone_size: -; cdr3_aa: CASSPGQGISGANVLTF; cdr3_nt: TGTGCCAGCAGCCCGGGACAGGGGATTTCTGGGGCCAACGTCCTGACTTTC
d_call: TRBD1; j_call: TRBJ2-2; v_call: TRBV29-1; clone_size: -; cdr3_aa: CSATTGWVGELFF; cdr3_nt: TGCAGCGCAACGACAGGGTGGGTCGGGGAGCTGTTTTTT
d_call: -; j_call: TRBJ1-6; v_call: TRBV27; clone_size: few; cdr3_aa: CASSLTGRVDNSPLHF; cdr3_nt: TGTGCCAGCAGTTTAACAGGGAGAGTGGATAATTCACCCCTCCACTTT
d_call: -; j_call: TRBJ1-1; v_call: TRBV5-8; clone_size: -; cdr3_aa: CASSLVFGGKHTEAFF; cdr3_nt: TGTGCCAGCAGCTTAGTTTTTGGAGGGAAGCACACTGAAGCTTTCTTT
d_call: TRBD2; j_call: TRBJ2-1; v_call: TRBV7-3; clone_size: -; cdr3_aa: CASSQRLAGDLSEQFF; cdr3_nt: TGTGCCAGCAGCCAGAGACTAGCGGGAGATCTTAGTGAGCAGTTCTTC
d_call: TRBD2; j_call: TRBJ2-5; v_call: TRBV7-2; clone_size: -; cdr3_aa: CASSLGGSGSIQETQYF; cdr3_nt: TGTGCCAGCAGCTTAGGTGGGAGCGGGAGTATCCAAGAGACCCAGTACTTC
d_call: -; j_call: TRBJ1-2; v_call: TRBV4-1; clone_size: many; cdr3_aa: CASSLLLGPDSMVFRNGYTF; cdr3_nt: TGCGCCAGCAGCCTCCTCCTAGGACCAGACAGCATGGTGTTTAGAAATGGCTACACCTTC
d_call: TRBD2; j_call: TRBJ2-5; v_call: TRBV6-2/TRBV6-3; clone_size: -; cdr3_aa: CASSSSAGGRETQYF; cdr3_nt: TGTGCCAGCAGTTCCTCGGCGGGGGGGAGAGAGACCCAGTACTTC